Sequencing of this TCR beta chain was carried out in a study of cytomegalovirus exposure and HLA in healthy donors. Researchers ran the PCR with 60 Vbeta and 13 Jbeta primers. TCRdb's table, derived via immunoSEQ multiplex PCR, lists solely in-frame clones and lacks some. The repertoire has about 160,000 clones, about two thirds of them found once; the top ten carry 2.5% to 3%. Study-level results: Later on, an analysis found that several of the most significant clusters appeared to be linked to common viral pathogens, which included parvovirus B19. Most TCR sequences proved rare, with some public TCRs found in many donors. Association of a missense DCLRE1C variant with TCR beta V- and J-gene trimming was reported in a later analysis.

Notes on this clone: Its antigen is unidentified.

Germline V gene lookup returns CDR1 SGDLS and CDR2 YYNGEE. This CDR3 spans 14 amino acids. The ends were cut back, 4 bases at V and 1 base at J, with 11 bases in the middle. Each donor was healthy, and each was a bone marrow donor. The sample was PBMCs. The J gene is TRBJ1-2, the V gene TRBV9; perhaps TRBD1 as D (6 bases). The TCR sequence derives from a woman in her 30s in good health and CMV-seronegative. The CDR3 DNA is TGTGCCAGCAGCCTAGACAGGAATAACTATGGCTACACCTTC. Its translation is CASSLDRNNYGYTF.